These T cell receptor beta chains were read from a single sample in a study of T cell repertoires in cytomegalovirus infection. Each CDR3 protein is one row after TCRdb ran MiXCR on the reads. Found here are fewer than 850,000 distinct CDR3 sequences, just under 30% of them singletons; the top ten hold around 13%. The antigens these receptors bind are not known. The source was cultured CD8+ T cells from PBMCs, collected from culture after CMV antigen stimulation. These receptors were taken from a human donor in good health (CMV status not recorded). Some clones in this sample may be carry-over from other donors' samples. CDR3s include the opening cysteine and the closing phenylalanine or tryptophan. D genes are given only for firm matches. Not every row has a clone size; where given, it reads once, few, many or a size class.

TGTGCCAGTAGTAAAGTAGGGTGGGACAGGGGGCCTAATTGGGGCAATGAGCAGTTCTTC,CASSKVGWDRGPNWGNEQFF,TRBJ2-1,TRBD1,NA,20,TRBV19
TGTGCCAGCAGTTACTTTCCCCCAGCGGGGGGCACAGATACGCAGTATTTT,CASSYFPPAGGTDTQYF,TRBJ2-3,TRBD2,few,17,TRBV6-5
TGTGCCAGCAGTTTAGCAGGGATGTACGAGCAGTACTTC,CASSLAGMYEQYF,TRBJ2-7,NA,NA,13,TRBV12-3/TRBV12-4
TGTGCCAGCGGAAGGACAGAGAACGGTGGCTACACCTTC,CASGRTENGGYTF,TRBJ1-2,NA,many,13,TRBV7-9
TGTGCCAGCAGCCTGGACAGAAATCAGCCCCAGCATTTT,CASSLDRNQPQHF,TRBJ1-5,NA,many,13,TRBV7-6
TGTGCCAGCAGTTACTCCGAGGCCTCAACCAAAAACATTCAGTACTTC,CASSYSEASTKNIQYF,TRBJ2-4,NA,NA,16,TRBV6-5
TGCAGCGTTGAGAGCGGGCCGACCGGGGAGCTGTTTTTT,CSVESGPTGELFF,TRBJ2-2,NA,few,13,TRBV29-1
TGTGCCAGCAGTTACTCCTTACCCGGGACATTTAACAATGAGCAGTTCTTC,CASSYSLPGTFNNEQFF,TRBJ2-1,NA,few,17,TRBV6-6
TGTGCCAGCAGGTCCGGGACAGGGGGCCGCGCTTTCTTT,CASRSGTGGRAFF,TRBJ1-1,TRBD1,few,13,TRBV5-6
TGTGCCAGTAGTATCGGCAGGGCCCCTTGGGGCTACACCTTC,CASSIGRAPWGYTF,TRBJ1-2,NA,NA,14,TRBV19
TGCAGCGTTGAAGCCCCCGGGTCTTCCTACGAGCAGTACTTC,CSVEAPGSSYEQYF,TRBJ2-7,NA,NA,14,TRBV29-1
TGTGCCAGCAGCTTTTACCGACTAGCGGCCTACAATGAGCAGTTCTTC,CASSFYRLAAYNEQFF,TRBJ2-1,TRBD2,many,16,TRBV7-2
TGTGCCACCAGAAAAAGGGGGGCTCGAACAGATACGCAGTATTTT,CATRKRGARTDTQYF,TRBJ2-3,NA,NA,15,TRBV15
TGTGCCAGCAGCTTACGGGTGCAGGGGGGGACTGAAGCTTTCTTT,CASSLRVQGGTEAFF,TRBJ1-1,TRBD1,few,15,TRBV7-6
TGTGCCAGCAGTTACTTGGACAGGGATGGACTTTGGGGCACCGGGGAGCTGTTTTTT,CASSYLDRDGLWGTGELFF,TRBJ2-2,TRBD1,NA,19,TRBV6-5
TGTGCCATCAGTGAGTCGCCGGCTAGCGGATACAATGAGCAGTTCTTC,CAISESPASGYNEQFF,TRBJ2-1,TRBD2,NA,16,TRBV10-3
TGTGCCAGCAGTACTTTTCCGGGACAGGGGGACAATGAGCAGTTCTTC,CASSTFPGQGDNEQFF,TRBJ2-1,TRBD1,NA,16,TRBV12-3/TRBV12-4
TGTGCCACCAGCAGAGGCCCCAGGGTGAACACTGAAGCTTTCTTT,CATSRGPRVNTEAFF,TRBJ1-1,NA,NA,15,TRBV15
TGCGCCAGCAGCCATCTCCCGGGACAGGGCCGGAACGAACAGCCCCAGCATTTT,CASSHLPGQGRNEQPQHF,TRBJ1-5,TRBD1,NA,18,TRBV4-1
TGCGCCAGCAGCCAAGAATTCCGAGTTCCTAACTATGGCTACACCTTC,CASSQEFRVPNYGYTF,TRBJ1-2,NA,NA,16,TRBV4-1
TGTGCGACCTTATCGGGTCAGCTCCACAATGAGCAGTTCTTC,CATLSGQLHNEQFF,TRBJ2-1,NA,NA,14,TRBV2
TGCGCCAGCAGACAAGGACTAGCGGGGGCCGCCTACAATGAGCAGTTCTTC,CASRQGLAGAAYNEQFF,TRBJ2-1,TRBD2,NA,17,TRBV4-3
TGCGCCAGCAGCCAAGATACCACCCAGGGAGAGACCCAGTACTTC,CASSQDTTQGETQYF,TRBJ2-5,NA,NA,15,TRBV4-1
TGTGCCACTCCTGGGGCCAACGTCCTGACTTTC,CATPGANVLTF,TRBJ2-6,NA,NA,11,TRBV19
TGTGCCAGCAGTTCCTCGCTCCTACCGTTCTTC,CASSSSLLPFF,TRBJ2-1,NA,NA,11,TRBV28
TGTGCCAGCAGTTTATCGGGGGGCCTTACCTACAATGAGCAGTTCTTC,CASSLSGGLTYNEQFF,TRBJ2-1,NA,NA,16,TRBV27
TGTGCCAGCGGGATAGGGAGGAACACCGGGGAGCTGTTTTTT,CASGIGRNTGELFF,TRBJ2-2,NA,NA,14,TRBV27
TGTGCCAGCAGTTTACGGACAGGGTTCCAAGAGACCCAGTACTTC,CASSLRTGFQETQYF,TRBJ2-5,TRBD1,few,15,TRBV27
TGTGCCAGCAGTGAATTTGGATCCGAGCAGTTCTTC,CASSEFGSEQFF,TRBJ2-1,NA,NA,12,TRBV25-1
TGTGCCAGCAGCTTAGTGGCAGGGGGGAGGTCCGGGGAGCTGTTTTTT,CASSLVAGGRSGELFF,TRBJ2-2,NA,many,16,TRBV7-8
TGTGCCAGCAGCTCCCCGCATGAAGGGGCAGAGCAGCCCCAGCATTTT,CASSSPHEGAEQPQHF,TRBJ1-5,NA,few,16,TRBV7-9
TGCAGTGCTAGCCCGGGAGGAGTGAGGGGAACTGGGGCCAACGTCCTGACTTTC,CSASPGGVRGTGANVLTF,TRBJ2-6,TRBD2,NA,18,TRBV20-1
TGTGCCAGCACCTGGGGAGTGAACACTGAAGCTTTCTTT,CASTWGVNTEAFF,TRBJ1-1,NA,few,13,TRBV6-5
TGTGCCAGCAGCTTACTAGCGGGCGGGGGCGTTGAGCAGTTCTTC,CASSLLAGGGVEQFF,TRBJ2-1,TRBD2,NA,15,TRBV7-3
TGTGCCACCAGGACAGTAACTAACTATGGCTACACCTTC,CATRTVTNYGYTF,TRBJ1-2,NA,once,13,TRBV19
TGTGCCAGCAGTTACTCTGACAACGGGAACACTGAAGCTTTCTTT,CASSYSDNGNTEAFF,TRBJ1-1,NA,few,15,TRBV6-2/TRBV6-3
TGTGCCAGCAGATCGGGACTAGCGGGGGGAAAGAACACCGGGGAGCTGTTTTTT,CASRSGLAGGKNTGELFF,TRBJ2-2,TRBD2,many,18,TRBV4-2
TGTGCCAGCAGGACTAGCAGATACAATGAGCAGTTCTTC,CASRTSRYNEQFF,TRBJ2-1,TRBD2,few,13,TRBV7-2
TGTGCCAGCAGCCCTGGGACAGGGCGAACAAGATCATATGGCTACACCTTC,CASSPGTGRTRSYGYTF,TRBJ1-2,TRBD1,NA,17,TRBV3-1
TGTGCCAGTAGTATTGGGACGGCGCCTGGGTGGGCTTTCTTT,CASSIGTAPGWAFF,TRBJ1-1,NA,NA,14,TRBV19
TGCGCCAGCAGCCCTAAACTACCCTCGGGACAGGATCAGCCCCAGCATTTT,CASSPKLPSGQDQPQHF,TRBJ1-5,TRBD1,NA,17,TRBV5-1
TGTGCCAGCAGCGTGGAGAAGTACAATGAGCAGTTCTTC,CASSVEKYNEQFF,TRBJ2-1,NA,NA,13,TRBV5-5
TGTGCCAGCAGCTTATGGGCTGTAGGGGGCCTGAACACCGGGGAGCTGTTTTTT,CASSLWAVGGLNTGELFF,TRBJ2-2,TRBD1,many,18,TRBV7-2
TGTGCCAGCAGCCCCGGACGGCCTTGGGAGACCCAGTACTTC,CASSPGRPWETQYF,TRBJ2-5,NA,many,14,TRBV7-2
TGTGCCAGCAGTTTTCGACAGGGGGAGGGTCAGCCCCAGCATTTT,CASSFRQGEGQPQHF,TRBJ1-5,TRBD1,NA,15,TRBV28
TGTGCCAGCGGGGGGAACACCATATATTTT,CASGGNTIYF,TRBJ1-3,NA,many,10,TRBV2
TGCGCCAGCAGCCGCCATACAGGGGGCCCAGATACGCAGTATTTT,CASSRHTGGPDTQYF,TRBJ2-3,TRBD1,few,15,TRBV4-1
TGTGCCACCAGAAGCGGGACAGCAGTAGATACGCAGTATTTT,CATRSGTAVDTQYF,TRBJ2-3,NA,once,14,TRBV15
TGTGCCAGCAGTCCCGGTCCTCGTCTGGGGGCAGATACGCAGTATTTT,CASSPGPRLGADTQYF,TRBJ2-3,NA,NA,16,TRBV6-8
TGTGCCAGCTCACCAGTCTCTCTCGGAGAAAAACTGTTTTTT,CASSPVSLGEKLFF,TRBJ1-4,NA,NA,14,TRBV18
TGCGCCAGCAGCCAAGGGACAATCTCGCAGGGGATTGATTCACCCCTCCACTTT,CASSQGTISQGIDSPLHF,TRBJ1-6,NA,few,18,TRBV4-3
TGTGCCAGCAGCTTTGGAGCGGGGGCCCCCTACGAGCAGTACTTC,CASSFGAGAPYEQYF,TRBJ2-7,TRBD2,NA,15,TRBV5-4
TGTGCCTTTCGCGAACAGGGAACAAACACCGGGGAGCTGTTTTTT,CAFREQGTNTGELFF,TRBJ2-2,NA,few,15,TRBV7-9